The clone carrying this T cell receptor beta chain was counted many times. Its antigen remains unidentified. The data are from a study of CD8 T cells in ankylosing spondylitis. Study-level findings and limits: Several highly homologous variants formed a TCR beta motif that appeared characteristic of ankylosing spondylitis blood.

MiXCR was run by TCRdb on the 5' RACE reads, yielding one entry per CDR3 protein. The sample holds about 330,000 distinct CDR3 sequences, 8% seen once. Sequences were obtained from blood, either unsorted or a sorted T cell fraction (not recorded which). The source is a male donor with ankylosing spondylitis.

CDR3 nucleotides: TGTGCCAGCAGTTTAGCTATGGGACTAGCGGGAGTCCGCACTTACTCGAACACCGGGGAGCTGTTTTTT. Translation gives CASSLAMGLAGVRTYSNTGELFF. V and J are TRBV12-3 or TRBV12-4 and TRBJ2-2; 14 nucleotides match TRBD2. The CDR3 contains 23 residues. J was trimmed by 0 bases and V by 0 bases; bases with no gene match: 15.